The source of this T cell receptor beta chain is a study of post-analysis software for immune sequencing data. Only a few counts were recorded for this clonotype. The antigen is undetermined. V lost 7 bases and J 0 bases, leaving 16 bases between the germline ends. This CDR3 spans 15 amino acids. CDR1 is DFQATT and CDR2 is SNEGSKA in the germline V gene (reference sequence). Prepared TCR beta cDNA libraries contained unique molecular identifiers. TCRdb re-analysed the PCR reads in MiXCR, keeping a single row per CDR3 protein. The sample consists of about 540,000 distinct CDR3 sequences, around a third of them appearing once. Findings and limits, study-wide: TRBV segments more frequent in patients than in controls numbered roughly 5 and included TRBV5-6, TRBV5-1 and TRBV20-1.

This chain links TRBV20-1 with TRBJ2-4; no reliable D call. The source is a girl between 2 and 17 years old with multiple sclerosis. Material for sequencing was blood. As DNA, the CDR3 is TGCAGTGTTGAAGCCTCCCCCAGAGCCAAAAACATTCAGTACTTC. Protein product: CSVEASPRAKNIQYF.